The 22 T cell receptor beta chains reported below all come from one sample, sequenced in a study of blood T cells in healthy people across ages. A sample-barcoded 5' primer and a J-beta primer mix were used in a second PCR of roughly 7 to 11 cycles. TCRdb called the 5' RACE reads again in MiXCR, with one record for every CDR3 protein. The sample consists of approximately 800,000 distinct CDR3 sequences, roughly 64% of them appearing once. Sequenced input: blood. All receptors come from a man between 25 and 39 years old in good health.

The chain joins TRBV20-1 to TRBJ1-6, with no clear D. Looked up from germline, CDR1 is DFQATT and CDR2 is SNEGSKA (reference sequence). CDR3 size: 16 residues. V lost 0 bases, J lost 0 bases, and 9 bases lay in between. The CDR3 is CSAREGRSSYNSPLHF. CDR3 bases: TGCAGTGCTAGAGAGGGCCGTAGCTCCTATAATTCACCCCTCCACTTT.

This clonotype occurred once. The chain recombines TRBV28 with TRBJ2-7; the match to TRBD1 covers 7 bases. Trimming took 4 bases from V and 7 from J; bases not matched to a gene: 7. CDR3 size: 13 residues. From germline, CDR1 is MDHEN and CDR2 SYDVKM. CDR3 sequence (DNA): TGTGCCAGCAGTTGGGGGTTGGGACAGGAGCAGTACTTC. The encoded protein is CASSWGLGQEQYF.

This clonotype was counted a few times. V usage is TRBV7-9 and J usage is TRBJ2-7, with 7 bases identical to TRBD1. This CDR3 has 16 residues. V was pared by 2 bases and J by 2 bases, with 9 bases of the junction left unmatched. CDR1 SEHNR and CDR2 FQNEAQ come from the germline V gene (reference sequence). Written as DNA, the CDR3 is TGTGCCAGCAGCTTACACCCGGGACAGAGGACCTACGAGCAGTACTTC. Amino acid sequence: CASSLHPGQRTYEQYF.

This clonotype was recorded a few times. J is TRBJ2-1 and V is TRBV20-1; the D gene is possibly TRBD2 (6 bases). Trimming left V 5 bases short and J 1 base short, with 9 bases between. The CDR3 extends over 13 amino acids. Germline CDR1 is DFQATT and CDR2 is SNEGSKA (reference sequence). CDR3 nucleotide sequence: TGCAGTGCTCGGGGACTTTCCTACAATGAGCAGTTCTTC. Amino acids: CSARGLSYNEQFF.

CDR3 sequence reads: CASSYMSSGYNEQFF. The CDR3 DNA sequence: TGTGCCAGCAGTTACATGTCTAGCGGATACAATGAGCAGTTCTTC. This chain links TRBV6-5 with TRBJ2-1; 7 nucleotides match TRBD2. The germline V gene encodes CDR1 MNHEY and CDR2 SVGAGI. V dropped 2 bases and J dropped 4; count of bases not matched to a gene: 5. This CDR3 spans 15 amino acids.

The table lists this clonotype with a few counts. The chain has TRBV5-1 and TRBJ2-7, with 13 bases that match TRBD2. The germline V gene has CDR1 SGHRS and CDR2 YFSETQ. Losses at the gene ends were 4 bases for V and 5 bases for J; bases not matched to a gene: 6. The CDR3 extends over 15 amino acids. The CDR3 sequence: CASSLGLAGVNEQYF. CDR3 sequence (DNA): TGCGCCAGCAGCCTAGGACTAGCGGGAGTTAACGAGCAGTACTTC.

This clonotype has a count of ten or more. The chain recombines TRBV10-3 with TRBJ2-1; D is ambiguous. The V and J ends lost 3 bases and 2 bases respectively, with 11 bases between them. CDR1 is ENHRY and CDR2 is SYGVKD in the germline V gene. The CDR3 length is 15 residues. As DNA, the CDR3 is TGTGCCATCAGTGATGAAGCATGGGCCTACAATGAGCAGTTCTTC. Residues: CAISDEAWAYNEQFF.

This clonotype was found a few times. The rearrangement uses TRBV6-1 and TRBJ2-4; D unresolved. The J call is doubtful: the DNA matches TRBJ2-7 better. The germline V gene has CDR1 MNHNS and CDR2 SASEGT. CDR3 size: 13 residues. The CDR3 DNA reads TGTGCCAGCAGTGAAGTGCCAGCCTACGAGCAGTACTTC. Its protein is CASSEVPAYEQYF.

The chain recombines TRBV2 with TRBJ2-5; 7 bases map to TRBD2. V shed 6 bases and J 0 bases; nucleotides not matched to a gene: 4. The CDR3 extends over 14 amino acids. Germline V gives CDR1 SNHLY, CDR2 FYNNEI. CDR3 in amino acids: CASRAGPNQETQYF. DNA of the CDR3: TGTGCCAGCAGAGCGGGACCTAACCAAGAGACCCAGTACTTC.

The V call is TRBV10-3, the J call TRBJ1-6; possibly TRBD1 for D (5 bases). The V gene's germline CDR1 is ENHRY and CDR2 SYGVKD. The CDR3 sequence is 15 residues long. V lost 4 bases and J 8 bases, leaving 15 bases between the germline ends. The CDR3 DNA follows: TGTGCCATCAGTGCCCGGGGCGGTGGGGATTCACCCCTCCACTTT. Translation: CAISARGGGDSPLHF.

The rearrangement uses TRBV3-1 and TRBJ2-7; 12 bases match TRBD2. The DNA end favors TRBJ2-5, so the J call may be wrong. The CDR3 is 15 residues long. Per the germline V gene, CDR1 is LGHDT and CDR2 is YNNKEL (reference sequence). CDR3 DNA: TGTGCCAGCAGCGGATCTAGCGGGAGGGTTGAGACCCAGTACTTC. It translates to CASSGSSGRVETQYF.

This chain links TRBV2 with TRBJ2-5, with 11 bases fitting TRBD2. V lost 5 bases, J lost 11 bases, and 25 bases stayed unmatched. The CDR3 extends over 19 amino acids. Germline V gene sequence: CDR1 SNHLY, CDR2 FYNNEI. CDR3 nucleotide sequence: TGTGCCAGCAGTTCGGCTAGCCTCAGGGGTAGCGGGGGGGACAATGAGCAGTACTTC. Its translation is CASSSASLRGSGGDNEQYF. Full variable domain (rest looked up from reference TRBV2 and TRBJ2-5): EPEVTQTPSHQVTQMGQEVILRCVPISNHLYFYWYRQILGQKVEFLVSFYNNEISEKSEIFDDQFSVERPDGSNFTLKIRSTKLEDSAMYFCASSSASLRGSGGDNEQYFGPGTRLLVL.

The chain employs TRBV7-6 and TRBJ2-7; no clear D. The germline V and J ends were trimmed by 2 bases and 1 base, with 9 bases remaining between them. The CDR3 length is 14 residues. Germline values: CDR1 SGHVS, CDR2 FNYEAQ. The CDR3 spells CASSLRPGSYEQYF. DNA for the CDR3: TGTGCCAGCAGCTTAAGGCCGGGTTCCTACGAGCAGTACTTC.

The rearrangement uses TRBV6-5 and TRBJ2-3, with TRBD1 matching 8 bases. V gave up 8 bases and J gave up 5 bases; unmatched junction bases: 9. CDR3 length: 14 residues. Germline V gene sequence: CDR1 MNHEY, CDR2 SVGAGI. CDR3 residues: CASCIRGPGDTQYF. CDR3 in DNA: TGTGCCAGCTGCATCAGGGGGCCTGGAGATACGCAGTATTTT.

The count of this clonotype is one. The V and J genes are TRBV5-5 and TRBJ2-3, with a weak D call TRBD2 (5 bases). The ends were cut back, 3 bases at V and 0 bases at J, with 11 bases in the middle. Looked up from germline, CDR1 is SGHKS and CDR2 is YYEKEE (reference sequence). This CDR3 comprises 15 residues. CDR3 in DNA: TGTGCCAGCAGCTCATCGACTACAAGCACAGATACGCAGTATTTT. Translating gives CASSSSTTSTDTQYF.

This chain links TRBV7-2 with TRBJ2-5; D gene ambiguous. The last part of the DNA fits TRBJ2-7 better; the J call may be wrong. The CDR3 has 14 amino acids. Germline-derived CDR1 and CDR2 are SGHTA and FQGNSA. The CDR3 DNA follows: TGTGCCAGCAGCTCCTCTCTAAGGAATGACGAGCAGTACTTC. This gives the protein CASSSSLRNDEQYF.

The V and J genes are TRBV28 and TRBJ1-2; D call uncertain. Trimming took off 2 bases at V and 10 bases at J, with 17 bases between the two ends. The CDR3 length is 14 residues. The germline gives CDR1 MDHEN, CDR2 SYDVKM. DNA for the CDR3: TGTGCCAGCAGTTTAGACTCTGGGTCCATTCACTACACCTTC. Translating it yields CASSLDSGSIHYTF.

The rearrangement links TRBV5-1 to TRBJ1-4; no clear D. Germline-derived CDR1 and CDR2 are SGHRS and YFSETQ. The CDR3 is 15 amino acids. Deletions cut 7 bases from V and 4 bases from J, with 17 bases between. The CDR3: CASHQNEGVNEKLFF. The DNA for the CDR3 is TGCGCCAGCCACCAGAATGAAGGTGTTAATGAAAAACTGTTTTTT.

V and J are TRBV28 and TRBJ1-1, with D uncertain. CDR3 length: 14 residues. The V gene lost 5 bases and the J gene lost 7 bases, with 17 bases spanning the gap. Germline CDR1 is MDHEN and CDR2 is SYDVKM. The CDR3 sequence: CASSPTGRGGEAFF. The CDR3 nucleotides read TGTGCCAGCAGTCCTACCGGACGGGGAGGTGAAGCTTTCTTT.

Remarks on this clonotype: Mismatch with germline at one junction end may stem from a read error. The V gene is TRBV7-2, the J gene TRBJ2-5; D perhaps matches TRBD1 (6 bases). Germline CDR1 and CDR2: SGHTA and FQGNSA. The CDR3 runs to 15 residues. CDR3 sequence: CASSPRMGAGETQYF. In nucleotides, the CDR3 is TGCGCCAGCAGCCCTAGGATGGGGGCAGGGGAGACCCAGTACTTC.

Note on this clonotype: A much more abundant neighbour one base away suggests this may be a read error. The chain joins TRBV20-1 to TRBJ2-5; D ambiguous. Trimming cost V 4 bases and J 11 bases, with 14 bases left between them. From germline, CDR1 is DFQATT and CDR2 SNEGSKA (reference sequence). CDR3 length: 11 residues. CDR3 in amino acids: CSAIQWGEQYF. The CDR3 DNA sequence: TGCAGTGCTATCCAGTGGGGTGAGCAGTACTTC.

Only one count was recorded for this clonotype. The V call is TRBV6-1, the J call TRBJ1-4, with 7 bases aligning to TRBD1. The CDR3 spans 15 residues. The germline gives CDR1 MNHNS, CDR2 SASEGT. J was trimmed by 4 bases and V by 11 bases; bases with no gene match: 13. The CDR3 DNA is TGTGCCGGACGGACAGGCGGTTCCGGTAATGAAAAACTGTTTTTT. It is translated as CAGRTGGSGNEKLFF.